This TCR beta chain was observed in a study of Graves' ophthalmopathy and Graves' hyperthyroidism. Amplified material comprised TCR beta CDR3 regions derived from RNA transcripts. HTBI primers were used in a first-round RT-PCR, which preceded a second-round multiplex PCR. In TCRdb, the multiplex PCR reads were re-called with MiXCR into one record per CDR3 protein. Among 680,000 or so distinct CDR3 sequences listed, about 20% were seen once. Only newly diagnosed hyperthyroidism patients aged 18 to 65, with under 2 months' duration, were enrolled. The sample taken for sequencing was peripheral blood. The sequence came from a woman aged 18-30 years with stable Graves' hyperthyroidism. Some clones in this sample may be carry-over from other donors' samples.

This chain's CDR3 is CASSPLAGGWETQYF. CDR3 DNA: TGTGCCAGCAGTCCCCTAGCGGGAGGGTGGGAGACCCAGTACTTC. The chain is built from TRBV28 and TRBJ2-5; the match to TRBD2 covers 12 bases. Trimming at V came to 5 bases and at J to 5 bases, leaving 6 bases not matched to a gene. Germline V CDR1 and CDR2: MDHEN, SYDVKM. The CDR3 consists of 15 residues.